This T cell receptor beta chain is from a study of blood T cell repertoires in COVID-19. Germline V gene sequence: CDR1 MDHEN, CDR2 SYDVKM. This CDR3 is built from 16 residues. V gave up 5 bases and J gave up 0 bases; unmatched junction bases: 9. Per the study methods: For nucleated cells, counts were estimated from reference gene primer amplification. TCRdb's copy holds only in-frame clones and misses some; the assay was immunoSEQ multiplex PCR. V, J and clone size are those of that table, while D and trimming were read from the DNA. The sample yields around 40,000 clones, approximately 87% seen once.

Sample: peripheral blood. The chain recombines TRBV28 with TRBJ1-2, with 7 bases fitting TRBD1. The source is a man aged 50 to 60 with active or convalescent COVID-19. The CDR3 is CASSPNGQEANYGYTF. The CDR3 nucleotides are TGTGCCAGCAGTCCCAACGGACAGGAGGCTAACTATGGCTACACCTTC.